This record covers a single TCR beta chain. Its antigen target is currently unknown. No much larger clone exists at a distance of one base, and base qualities are not known. A FACSAria II was used to sort memory CD4+ T cells, defined as single viable CD3+CD4+CD8-CD45RO+ cells. CMV serostatus was determined with a Roche Elecsys assay detecting serum IgG against CMV pp150, pp28, p38 and p52. After thawing, total CD4+ T cells were enriched by positive selection with CD4 magnetic microbeads. Samples originated from another study that specifically interrogated the CD4+ T cell memory repertoire. Peripheral blood mononuclear cells were isolated and cryopreserved according to standard operating procedures, and serum was stored at -80 degrees C. CD3-PerCP (BW264/56), CD4-APC (RPA-T4), CD45RO-PE (UCHT1) and CD8-Pacific Orange (3B5) antibodies were used for staining, and non-viable cells were excluded with Sytox blue.

This specimen comes from a study of memory CD4+ T cells and cytomegalovirus serostatus (dated by TCRdb to between 2017 and 2020). A note on the overall study: The cohort comprised about 33 healthy Belgian adults, 9 CMV seropositive and some 25 CMV seronegative. The study sequenced CD4+ memory TCRbeta repertoires of a Belgian cohort with known cytomegalovirus serostatus to replicate a published TCR-based CMV serostatus classifier.

Taken from cysteine to phenylalanine, the CDR3 has 17 residues. Left in the record is the CDR3 DNA by itself, 51 bases read in frame from the first base. The germline V gene supplies CDR1 SGHAT and CDR2 FQNNGV. The germline V and J ends show losses of 1 base and 2 bases respectively, and no gene match explains 10 bases of the junction. Genomic DNA was extracted from sorted cells with the Quick-DNA Microprep Kit. TCRbeta DNA was amplified with the immunoSEQ hsTCRbeta kit following the manufacturer's protocol. TCRbeta libraries were sequenced on an Illumina MiSeq instrument. On the study's bioinformatics: After out-of-frame sequences were removed, 2 million to 2.5 million distinct TCRbeta sequences remained, averaging about 67,000 per individual. Each individual was scored by the count of 164 previously reported CMV-associated TCRbeta sequences and the total productive distinct TCRbeta count. A beta-binomial model was reimplemented in Python, and scikit-learn random forests with default parameters were trained on data from the US cohort. Classifier performance on the Belgian cohort was summarized as median AUC with percentile confidence intervals calculated over 10,000 bootstrap iterations. What TCRdb holds here is the immuneACCESS table cut down to in-frame rearrangements. Part of the clones is not present; checked against another copy, under half of the missing clones reflect an unresolved V gene, and the others are unexplained. Clonal size and the V and J genes are those of that table, whereas D and trimming came from the DNA. The sample table records about 50,000 clones; just under 80% of these occur just once. 0.67% of the sample is in the top ten clones.

On the study overall, not on this receptor specifically: On the Belgian cohort, the classifier based on the original framework reached a median bootstrapped AUC of 0.95, with a 95% CI of 0.76-1.00. The results were interpreted as suggesting that the CMV-associated TCR signature is largely present in the CD4+ memory repertoire. Only CD4+CD45RO+ memory cells were sequenced, in contrast to the original study, which included naive and memory CD4+ and CD8+ populations. For predicting CMV serostatus, the median bootstrapped AUC was approximately 0.95 using the original framework and around 0.9 using a US-trained random forest. Among the roughly 160 previously reported CMV-associated TCRbeta sequences, some 62 showed up in the CD4+ memory repertoires, with each one found in between one and five individuals.

This chain is built from TRBV11-2 and TRBJ2-7, and 8 junctional nucleotides match TRBD2. The material sequenced was memory CD4+ T cells from blood. The source of this sequence is an adult in good health and CMV-seronegative. In nucleotides, the sequence is TGTGCCAGCAGCTTAGCCCTAGCGGGCGTACCCACCTACGAGCAGTACTTC. This translates into CASSLALAGVPTYEQYF.